This T cell receptor (beta chain) originates from a study of control samples from healthy donors and cancer patients. Trimming took off 3 bases at V and 8 bases at J, with 5 bases between the two ends. The CDR3 has 10 residues. The germline CDR1 and CDR2 sequences are DFQATT and SNEGSKA (reference sequence). Sequencing used immunoSEQ multiplex PCR; TCRdb keeps in-frame clones, though not all of them. The table records some 79,000 clones, about 88% of them present only once. The rearrangement uses TRBV20-1 and TRBJ2-1; D remains ambiguous. Sequences were obtained from blood. The clonotype comes from a woman between 50 and 59 years old in good health. CDR3 residues: CSARADEQFF. The CDR3 DNA is TGCAGTGCTAGGGCGGATGAGCAGTTCTTC.